The sequence of this T cell receptor beta chain was determined in a study of T cells in Graves' hyperthyroidism and ophthalmopathy. Study-wide context: Upon initial diagnosis and before any treatment, peripheral blood was collected.

CDR1 is SGHTA, CDR2 FQGNSA, per germline. CDR3 length equals 13 residues. Trimming left V 0 bases short and J 8 bases short, with 8 bases between. Diagnoses rested on clinical symptoms, serum thyroxine and TRAb, thyroid ultrasound and orbital computed tomography. The sample holds many counts of this clonotype. The TCR beta CDR3 regions underwent amplification using RNA transcripts as the source. During a first-round RT-PCR of the TCR CDR3, the HTBI primer set was used. TCRdb fed the multiplex PCR reads into MiXCR, producing one record per CDR3 protein. The sample records fewer than 850,000 distinct CDR3 sequences, around 16% being singletons.

The sequencing input was blood. The J gene is TRBJ2-1, the V gene TRBV7-2; D ambiguous. This sequence was found in a man in his fifties with Graves' hyperthyroidism. Here the CDR3 reads CASSLAVRDEQFF. The CDR3 DNA follows: TGTGCCAGCAGCTTAGCGGTGCGCGATGAGCAGTTCTTC.